This TCR beta chain was observed in a study of human T cells and chemical hapten exposure. In the study overall: All patients underwent weekly scalp dosing with diphenylcyclopropenone for the full roughly 24-week study. Patch testing was performed with 0.01% DPC on the upper back, with reading at 6 days.

Time point specified: pre-sensitization, week 0. Treatment noted: therapeutic diphenylcyclopropenone sensitization with weekly scalp DPC. The study used a library that attached unique molecular identifiers to individual cDNA molecules. TCRdb analysed the RACE reads with MiXCR anew, one entry per CDR3 protein. The table records about 53,000 distinct CDR3 sequences, roughly a tenth of them present only once. This clonotype was observed at least ten times. This sequence originates from a man aged 35 to 55 with alopecia areata. Some clones in this sample may be carry-over from other donors' samples. The input for sequencing was whole blood, taken in connection with sensitization to the hapten diphenylcyclopropenone (DPC).

CDR3 in amino acids: CASSTKGPGGTLSGANVLTF. DNA for the CDR3: TGTGCCAGCAGCACCAAGGGTCCAGGGGGAACTCTCTCTGGGGCCAACGTCCTGACTTTC. This chain connects TRBV21-1 to TRBJ2-6; TRBD1 is the table's D call and was not checked against the DNA. TRBV21-1 is listed as a pseudogene. The CDR3 totals 20 residues.